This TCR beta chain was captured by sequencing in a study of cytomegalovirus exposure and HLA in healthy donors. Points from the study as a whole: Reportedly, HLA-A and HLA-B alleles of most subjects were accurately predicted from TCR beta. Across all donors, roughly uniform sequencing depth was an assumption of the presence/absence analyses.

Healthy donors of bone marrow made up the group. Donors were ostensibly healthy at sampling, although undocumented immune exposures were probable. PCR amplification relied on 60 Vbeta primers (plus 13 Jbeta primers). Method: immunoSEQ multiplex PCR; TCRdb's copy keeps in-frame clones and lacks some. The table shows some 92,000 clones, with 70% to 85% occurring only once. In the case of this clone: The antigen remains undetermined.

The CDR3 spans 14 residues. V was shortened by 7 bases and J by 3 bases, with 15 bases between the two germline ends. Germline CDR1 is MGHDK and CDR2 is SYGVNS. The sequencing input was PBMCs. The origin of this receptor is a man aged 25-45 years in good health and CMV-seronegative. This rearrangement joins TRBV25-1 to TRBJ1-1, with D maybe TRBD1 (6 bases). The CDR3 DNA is TGTGCCAGCATGGGGGCGGCCAGCTACACTGAAGCTTTCTTT. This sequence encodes CASMGAASYTEAFF.